The 6 T cell receptor beta chains below all came from one sample that was sequenced in a study of blood T cell repertoires in COVID-19. Sequenced by immunoSEQ multiplex PCR; TCRdb stores in-frame clones only, minus some. This sample yields some 91,000 clones, of which around 80% are seen a single time; over 6.5% belongs to the top ten. The sequenced material came from peripheral blood. Source of these receptors: a man in his 70s with acute or convalescent COVID-19.

The CDR3 bases are TGTGCCAGCAGTATTACTGGGAACACTGAAGCTTTCTTT. It specifies CASSITGNTEAFF. This rearrangement joins TRBV6-5 to TRBJ1-1; D is ambiguous. Trimming removed 5 bases at V and 1 base at J, with 8 bases between. The CDR3 is made up of 13 amino acids. The germline CDR1 and CDR2 sequences are MNHEY and SVGAGI.

V usage is TRBV7-3 and J usage is TRBJ2-2; a possible D gene is TRBD1 (7 bases). This CDR3 comprises 16 residues. Looked up from germline, CDR1 is SGHTA and CDR2 is FQGTGA. Trimming took off 4 bases at V and 0 bases at J, with 12 bases between the two ends. The CDR3 nucleotides read TGTGCCAGCAGCTCCCAGGGGGGAGCGAACACCGGGGAGCTGTTTTTT. Amino acid sequence: CASSSQGGANTGELFF.

The chain recombines TRBV7-6 with TRBJ2-7, with a possible D match to TRBD2 (6 bases). The CDR3 spans 16 residues. V lost 5 bases, J lost 5 bases, and 22 bases lay in between. Germline CDR1 and CDR2: SGHVS and FNYEAQ. The DNA for the CDR3 is TGTGCCAGCAGCGCCAACCCTAGCGTCCGTCTTGACGAGCAGTACTTC. Protein: CASSANPSVRLDEQYF.

The chain combines TRBV6-5 with TRBJ1-6, with no clear D. The ends were cut back, 10 bases at V and 10 bases at J, with 17 bases in the middle. This CDR3 spans 13 amino acids. The germline V gene has CDR1 MNHEY and CDR2 SVGAGI. CDR3 bases: TGTGCCACCAGGACTGAGGGTGGCTCACCCCTCCACTTT. It is translated as CATRTEGGSPLHF.

V is TRBV28 and J is TRBJ2-2; 7 nucleotides line up with TRBD1. CDR1 and CDR2 from the germline V gene are MDHEN and SYDVKM. Trimming cost V 4 bases and J 5 bases; bases outside gene matches: 4. The CDR3 is made up of 14 amino acids. The DNA of the CDR3 is TGTGCCAGCAGTTCGACAGGGTATACCGGGGAGCTGTTTTTT. It codes for CASSSTGYTGELFF.

The genes are TRBV30 and TRBJ2-7; 11 bases are a match to TRBD1. CDR1 and CDR2 (germline): GTSNPN, SVGIG (reference sequence). With V trimmed by 1 base and J by 3 bases, 5 bases remained unmatched. The CDR3 has 15 amino acids. The CDR3 loop reads CAWSGSGTGGYEQYV. In DNA form, the CDR3 reads TGTGCCTGGAGTGGATCCGGGACAGGGGGCTACGAGCAGTACGTC.